This T cell receptor beta chain was sequenced in a study of T cells after yellow fever vaccination. Study-wide context: With SMART-Seq v4 Ultra Low Input, the fractions containing low cell numbers were prepared.

Study results and limitations: Post-booster samples contained most primary-vaccination clones (nearly 98% CD4, around 89% CD8). Of the clonotypes, a small share occurred in both CD4 and CD8 compartments.

Each CDR3 protein gets one entry after TCRdb re-called the 5' RACE reads with MiXCR. The table includes roughly 240,000 distinct CDR3 sequences, about 7% detected once. This CDR3 has 15 amino acids. V gave up 1 base and J gave up 0 bases, with 8 bases separating them. CDR1 is LGHNA and CDR2 is YNFKEQ in the germline V gene. This clonotype was detected only a few times. The antigen remains unidentified. This specimen was CD4+ T cells sorted from PBMCs, taken on the day of the yellow fever booster vaccination. The clonotype was recovered from a man aged 25-45 years who received the YFV17D yellow fever vaccine. The chain couples TRBV4-2 to TRBJ2-3; D gene unclear. The CDR3 coding sequence is TGTGCCAGCAGCCAAGGAGGAAGGAGCACAGATACGCAGTATTTT. This sequence encodes CASSQGGRSTDTQYF.